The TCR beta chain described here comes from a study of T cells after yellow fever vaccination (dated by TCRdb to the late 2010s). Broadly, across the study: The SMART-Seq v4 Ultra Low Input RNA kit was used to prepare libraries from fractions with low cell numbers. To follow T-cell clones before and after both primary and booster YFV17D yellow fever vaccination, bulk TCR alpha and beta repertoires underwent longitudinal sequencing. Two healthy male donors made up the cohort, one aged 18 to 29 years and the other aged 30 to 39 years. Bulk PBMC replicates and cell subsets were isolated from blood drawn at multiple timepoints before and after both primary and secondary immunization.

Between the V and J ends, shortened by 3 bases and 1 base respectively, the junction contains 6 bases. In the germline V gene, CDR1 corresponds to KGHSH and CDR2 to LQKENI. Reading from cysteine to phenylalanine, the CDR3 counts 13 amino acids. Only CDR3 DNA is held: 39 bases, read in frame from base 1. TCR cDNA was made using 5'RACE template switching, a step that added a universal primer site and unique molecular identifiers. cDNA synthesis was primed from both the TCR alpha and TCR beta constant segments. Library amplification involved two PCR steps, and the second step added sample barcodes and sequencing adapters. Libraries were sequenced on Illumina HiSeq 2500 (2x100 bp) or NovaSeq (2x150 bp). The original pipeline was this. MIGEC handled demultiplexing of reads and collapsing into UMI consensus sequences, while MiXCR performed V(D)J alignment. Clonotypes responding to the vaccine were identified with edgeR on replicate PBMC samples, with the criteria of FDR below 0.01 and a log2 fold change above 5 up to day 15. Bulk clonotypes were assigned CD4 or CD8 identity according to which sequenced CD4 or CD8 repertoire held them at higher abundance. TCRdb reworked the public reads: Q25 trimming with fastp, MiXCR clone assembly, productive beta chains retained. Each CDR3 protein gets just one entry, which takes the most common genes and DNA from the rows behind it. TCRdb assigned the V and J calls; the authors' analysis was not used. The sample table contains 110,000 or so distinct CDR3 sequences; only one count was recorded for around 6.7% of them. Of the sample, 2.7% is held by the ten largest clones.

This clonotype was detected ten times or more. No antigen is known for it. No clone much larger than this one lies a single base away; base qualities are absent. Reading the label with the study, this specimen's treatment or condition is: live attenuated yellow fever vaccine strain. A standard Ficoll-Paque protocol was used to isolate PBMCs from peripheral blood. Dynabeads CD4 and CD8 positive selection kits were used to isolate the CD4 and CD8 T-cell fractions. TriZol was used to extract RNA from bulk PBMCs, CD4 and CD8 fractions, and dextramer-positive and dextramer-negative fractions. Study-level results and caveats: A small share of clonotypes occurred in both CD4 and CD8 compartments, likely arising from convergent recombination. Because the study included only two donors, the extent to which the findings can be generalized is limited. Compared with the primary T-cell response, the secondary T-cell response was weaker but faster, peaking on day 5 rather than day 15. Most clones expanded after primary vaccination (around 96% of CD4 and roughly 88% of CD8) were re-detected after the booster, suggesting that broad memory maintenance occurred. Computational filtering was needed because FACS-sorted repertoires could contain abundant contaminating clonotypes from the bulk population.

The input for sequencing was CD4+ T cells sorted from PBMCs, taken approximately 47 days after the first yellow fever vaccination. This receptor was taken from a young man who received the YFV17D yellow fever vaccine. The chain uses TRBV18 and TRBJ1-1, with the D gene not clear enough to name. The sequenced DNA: TGTGCCAGCTCACCGGAGGAGAACACTGAAGCTTTCTTT. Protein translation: CASSPEENTEAFF.